Here is one T cell receptor (beta chain) with its context. Its antigen is not identified. Germline V gives CDR1 GTSNPN, CDR2 SVGIG (reference sequence). The CDR3 runs to 15 residues. Losses at the gene ends were 0 bases for V and 5 bases for J; bases not matched to a gene: 6. The repertoire was sequenced with immunoSEQ multiplex PCR; TCRdb's copy has only in-frame clones and lacks some. The table records around 180,000 clones, 75% to 90% of them present only once. The sample is drawn from a study of T cell responses to AZD1222 COVID-19 vaccine. General observations from the study: CD4 TCRs linked to vaccination spanned spike, dominating at 160-218 and 743-854. Just a handful of AZD1222 recipients were seropositive at baseline.

The V gene is TRBV30, the J gene TRBJ2-1; 8 bases match TRBD2. This TCR came from an adult in good health. The sequencing here drew on peripheral blood, taken on day 0 of AZD1222 vaccination. CDR3 loop: CAWSVFTSGNNEQFF. CDR3 in DNA: TGTGCCTGGAGTGTATTTACTAGCGGAAACAATGAGCAGTTCTTC.